The 12 T cell receptor beta chains below come from one sample, sequenced in a study of T cell responses to AZD1222 COVID-19 vaccine listed by TCRdb under 2021. The intended sense of this specimen's time point label: about 28 days (+/-7) after the second vaccine dose. Library generation was performed with the immunoSEQ multiplex PCR assay. TCRdb limited this immuneACCESS table to in-frame rearrangements with V and J called. A share of clones is missing; checked studies link under half to unresolved V genes, and the rest is unexplained. For this sample the table gives some 110,000 clones, of which approximately 90% were detected only once. 7.1% of the sample is held by the ten biggest clonotypes. The specimen comprised peripheral blood, sampled 28 days after the second AZD1222 dose. The source of these receptors is an adult who received the AZD1222 COVID-19 vaccine.

The chain has TRBV7-9 and TRBJ2-5; D call uncertain. The ends were cut back, 3 bases at V and 4 bases at J, with 9 bases in the middle. The CDR3 sequence is 13 residues long. From germline, CDR1 is SEHNR and CDR2 FQNEAQ (reference sequence). The CDR3 is CASSFQAGETQYF. Written as DNA, the CDR3 is TGTGCCAGCAGCTTCCAGGCTGGAGAGACCCAGTACTTC.

The rearrangement links TRBV23-1 to TRBJ1-2, with D possibly TRBD1 on 5 matching bases. TRBV23-1 is an ORF, with its function uncertain. The V end lost 3 bases, the J end lost 0 bases, and 20 bases lay between the germline ends. The CDR3 sequence is 18 residues long. The CDR3 protein is CASSHDPDGGSANYGYTF. The CDR3 nucleotides are TGCGCCAGCAGTCATGACCCGGACGGGGGGTCCGCTAACTATGGCTACACCTTC.

The V and J genes are TRBV27 and TRBJ2-7, with 7 positions matching TRBD1. CDR1 MNHEY and CDR2 SMNVEV come from the germline V gene (reference sequence). The CDR3 extends over 13 amino acids. V dropped 3 bases and J dropped 3; count of bases not matched to a gene: 2. Here the CDR3 DNA reads TGTGCCAGCAGTTTTGCAGGGGGCTACGAGCAGTACTTC. It codes for CASSFAGGYEQYF.

The rearrangement links TRBV11-2 to TRBJ2-3, with D possibly TRBD1 on 6 matching bases. This CDR3 comprises 15 residues. V was trimmed by 8 bases and J by 2 bases, leaving 17 bases between them. Per the germline V gene, CDR1 is SGHAT and CDR2 is FQNNGV. The CDR3 nucleotides are TGTGCCAGCTCACTAACAGGGTCCCCCACAGATACGCAGTATTTT. It is translated as CASSLTGSPTDTQYF.

This chain joins TRBV5-1 and TRBJ2-7, with unresolved D. This CDR3 is built from 16 residues. Germline V gives CDR1 SGHRS, CDR2 YFSETQ. With 0 bases removed from V and 1 base from J, the gap between germline ends came to 14 bases. CDR3 sequence (DNA): TGCGCCAGCAGCTTGGAGTTGCCCTACAAATCCTACGAGCAGTACTTC. Translated, it gives CASSLELPYKSYEQYF.

This sequence joins TRBV5-1 and TRBJ2-2; 8 bases agree with TRBD1. The CDR3 has 15 residues. CDR1 SGHRS and CDR2 YFSETQ come from the germline V gene. V was clipped by 3 bases and J by 3 bases; unmatched bases: 4. This CDR3 reads CASSSGQGYTGELFF. CDR3 in DNA: TGCGCCAGCAGCTCCGGACAGGGCTACACCGGGGAGCTGTTTTTT.

This chain connects TRBV15 to TRBJ1-4; unclear D gene. With 1 base removed from V and 6 bases from J, the gap between germline ends came to 9 bases. This CDR3 has 14 residues. Germline CDR1 LNHNV, CDR2 YYDKDF (reference sequence). The CDR3 reads CATSRAFGDEKLFF. The CDR3 region has the DNA TGTGCCACCAGCAGAGCTTTTGGGGATGAAAAACTGTTTTTT.

This chain connects TRBV7-9 to TRBJ2-3; the D gene could be TRBD1 or TRBD2 (6 bases each). CDR3 length: 15 amino acids. Germline assignment: CDR1 SEHNR and CDR2 FQNEAQ (reference sequence). Trimming left V 2 bases short and J 3 bases short, with 12 bases between. CDR3 DNA: TGTGCCAGCAGCTTACTGGGGGGCTCGACAGATACGCAGTATTTT. The encoded protein is CASSLLGGSTDTQYF.

Concerning this clone itself: The same CDR3 also results from other DNA sequences found in this sample. The J gene is TRBJ2-7, the V gene TRBV6-2 or TRBV6-3; D ambiguous. V was cut by 0 bases and J by 3 bases, with 9 bases left in between. This CDR3 is 14 amino acids long. Germline assignment: CDR1 MNHEY and CDR2 SVGEGT. For the CDR3, the DNA is TGTGCCAGCAGTTACTCCGGCGACTTCTACGAGCAGTACTTC. Its protein product is CASSYSGDFYEQYF.

The chain employs TRBV4-3 and TRBJ2-5; D is perhaps TRBD1 or TRBD2 (6 bases each). Germline V lookup: CDR1 LGHNA, CDR2 YSLEER. V dropped 1 base and J dropped 4 bases, with 19 bases sitting between them. CDR3 length: 17 residues. The DNA of the CDR3 is TGCGCCAGCAGCCAAGGAGTTGGTGGAGGGGGGAGAGAGACCCAGTACTTC. It specifies CASSQGVGGGGRETQYF.

The V call is TRBV5-5, the J call TRBJ2-7, with TRBD2 matching over 8 bases. V lost 6 bases, J lost 6 bases, and 17 bases stayed unmatched. This CDR3 contains 16 residues. The germline gives CDR1 SGHKS, CDR2 YYEKEE (reference sequence). CDR3: CASTVRGGLDRTEQYF. For the CDR3, the DNA is TGTGCCAGCACCGTTCGAGGGGGACTAGATCGGACCGAGCAGTACTTC.

The chain has TRBV2 and TRBJ2-6; the D is unclear. The V gene lost 7 bases and the J gene lost 0 bases, with 4 bases spanning the gap. Germline values: CDR1 SNHLY, CDR2 FYNNEI. The CDR3 is 13 amino acids. This chain's CDR3 is CASKLSGANVLTF. CDR3 DNA: TGTGCCAGCAAACTCTCTGGGGCCAACGTCCTGACTTTC.